A selection of T cell receptor beta chains follows, all from one sample in a study of blood T cell repertoires in COVID-19. Clones were sequenced by immunoSEQ multiplex PCR, and TCRdb holds only the in-frame ones, with some missing. The data show 45,000 or so clones, with roughly four fifths seen just once and less than 50% held by the top ten. The source material was peripheral blood. The receptors stem from a human donor in a cohort sampled during active COVID-19. Each CDR3 is given with its conserved first and last residue. A D gene is named only where the DNA matches it firmly. Size is stated for part of the rows, as once, few or many counts, or as a class when the clone is expanded.

V,J,size,D,DNA,CDR3
TRBV5-1,TRBJ1-1,-,-,TGCGCCAGCAGCTTTTGGTCGGGGGGCTCCACTGAAGCTTTCTTT,CASSFWSGGSTEAFF
TRBV7-6,TRBJ2-2,-,-,TGTGCCAGCAGCTTAGCTAGCGGCGCGAACACCGGGGAGCTGTTTTTT,CASSLASGANTGELFF
TRBV27,TRBJ1-5,-,-,TGTGCCAGCAGCACAGGGCTCTCTTTCTCTCAGCCCCAGCATTTT,CASSTGLSFSQPQHF
TRBV21-1,TRBJ1-2,-,-,TGTGCCAGCAGCAAAGGGCCCAGTAGGGGCTATGGCTACACCTTC,CASSKGPSRGYGYTF
TRBV30,TRBJ1-1,-,-,TGTGCCTGGAGTGTGCGGGGCAGGGAGGCTTTCTTT,CAWSVRGREAFF
TRBV4-2,TRBJ2-3,-,TRBD1,TGTGCCAGCAGCCGAGAAGGGGGCACGGCAGATACGCAGTATTTT,CASSREGGTADTQYF
TRBV28,TRBJ2-3,-,-,TGTGCCAGCACCGAGAGACAGTTCAGCACAGATACGCAGTATTTT,CASTERQFSTDTQYF
TRBV27,TRBJ1-4,-,TRBD1,TGTGCCAGCAGTACCGGACAGGGGGGAGAAACTAATGAAAAACTGTTTTTT,CASSTGQGGETNEKLFF
TRBV3-1/TRBV3-2,TRBJ2-4,-,-,TGTGCCAGCAGCCAAGATCTCGGGCAGGGCCAAAACATTCAGTACTTC,CASSQDLGQGQNIQYF
TRBV19,TRBJ1-1,-,TRBD1,TGTGCCAGTAGTATTGGGACAGGGGGGGAAGCTTTCTTT,CASSIGTGGEAFF
TRBV4-1,TRBJ2-4,-,-,TGCGCCAGCAGCCAAGATCCTATGAGGGAACTAGCCAAAAACATTCAGTACTTC,CASSQDPMRELAKNIQYF
TRBV5-1,TRBJ2-3,-,-,TGCGCCAGCAGCTTTGGCGGGGGCACAGATACGCAGTATTTT,CASSFGGGTDTQYF
TRBV3-1/TRBV3-2,TRBJ1-3,-,TRBD1,TGTGCCAGCAGCCTTCGACAGGGGGCCACTGGAAACACCATATATTTT,CASSLRQGATGNTIYF
TRBV7-2,TRBJ2-2,-,-,TGTGCCAGCAGCTTAGAGATCCCGATAGCGCTCGGGGAGCTGTTTTTT,CASSLEIPIALGELFF
TRBV5-4,TRBJ2-2,-,TRBD2,TGTGCCAGCAGCTTAGGGACTAGCGTGACCGGGGAGCTGTTTTTT,CASSLGTSVTGELFF
TRBV6-1,TRBJ1-5,-,TRBD1,TGTGCCAGCAGTGTGATCGGGACAGCCCTTAGCAATCAGCCCCAGCATTTT,CASSVIGTALSNQPQHF
TRBV3-1/TRBV3-2,TRBJ2-3,-,TRBD2,TGTGCCAGCAGGCACCCTAGCGGGGGGGGGTCAGATACGCAGTATTTT,CASRHPSGGGSDTQYF
TRBV6-5,TRBJ1-5,-,-,TGTGCCACCGAAAGACCGGGTAGCAATCAGCCCCAGCATTTT,CATERPGSNQPQHF
TRBV29-1,TRBJ2-3,-,TRBD2,TGCAGCGTTGTAGCGGGGGGCACAGATACGCAGTATTTT,CSVVAGGTDTQYF
TRBV9,TRBJ2-6,-,-,TGTGCCAGCAGCCCCCGGGGATCTGGGGCCAACGTCCTGACTTTC,CASSPRGSGANVLTF
TRBV6-1,TRBJ2-1,-,TRBD2,TGTGCCAGCAGTGAAGGAACTAGCGGGGGTTTCAATGAGCAGTTCTTC,CASSEGTSGGFNEQFF
TRBV27,TRBJ1-2,-,-,TGTGCCAGCAGTTTAGTGGGCATGTCAGGCTACACCTTC,CASSLVGMSGYTF
TRBV28,TRBJ1-5,-,-,TGTGCCAGCAACAGGAATAGCAATCAGCCCCAGCATTTT,CASNRNSNQPQHF
TRBV6-5,TRBJ1-1,-,-,TGTGCCAGCATTGGGTTTCGCGGGCGCCTTGAAGCTTTCTTT,CASIGFRGRLEAFF
TRBV18,TRBJ2-7,-,-,TGTGCCAGCTCACCCCCTGCGAGCTCCTACGAGCAGTACTTC,CASSPPASSYEQYF
TRBV29-1,TRBJ1-2,-,TRBD1,TGCAGCGCCGAAGGGGGCGATGGCTACACCTTC,CSAEGGDGYTF
TRBV6-5,TRBJ2-7,-,-,TGTGCCAGCAGGCAACAGCTCTCCTACGAGCAGTACTTC,CASRQQLSYEQYF
TRBV5-1,TRBJ2-5,-,TRBD2,TGCGCCAGCAGCAAGGGACTAGCGGGGGGCGGTCAAGAGACCCAGTACTTC,CASSKGLAGGGQETQYF
TRBV28,TRBJ1-2,few,-,TGTGCCCGCTGTTTCCGGGGGGCCGGGGGCTACACCTTC,CARCFRGAGGYTF
TRBV19,TRBJ1-2,-,TRBD1,TGTGCCAGTAGTATCCGGGCAGGGGGGCCTAACTATGGCTACACCTTC,CASSIRAGGPNYGYTF
TRBV28,TRBJ1-3,-,TRBD1,TGTGCCAGCAGTTCTTCCGGGACAGGTGGAAACACCATATATTTT,CASSSSGTGGNTIYF
TRBV11-2,TRBJ2-3,-,TRBD2,TGTGCCAGCAGCTTCGGCGGGGGACGCACAGATACGCAGTATTTT,CASSFGGGRTDTQYF
TRBV6-5,TRBJ1-1,-,TRBD1,TGTGCCAGCCACATAGGACGGACAGGCACTGAAGCTTTCTTT,CASHIGRTGTEAFF
TRBV30,TRBJ1-2,-,TRBD1,TGTGCCTGGAGTTCCGGGACAGTCTATGGCTACACCTTC,CAWSSGTVYGYTF
TRBV27,TRBJ1-6,few,-,TGTGCCAGCAGTCTGGAAGTTTTAGGGGCTTCACCCCTCCACTTT,CASSLEVLGASPLHF
TRBV7-9,TRBJ1-4,-,TRBD1,TGTGCCAGCAGCCCCAGGGGGACAGGGGGGAATGAAAAACTGTTTTTT,CASSPRGTGGNEKLFF
TRBV7-9,TRBJ1-3,-,TRBD1,TGTGCCAGCAGCTTAGGGGCAGGGGGCTCTGGAAACACCATATATTTT,CASSLGAGGSGNTIYF
TRBV5-1,TRBJ2-3,-,-,TGCGCCAGCGGGGGGACTAGCACAGATACGCAGTATTTT,CASGGTSTDTQYF
TRBV5-1,TRBJ2-3,-,-,TGCGCCAGCAGCTTGAGTGGGCCAGATACGCAGTATTTT,CASSLSGPDTQYF
TRBV2,TRBJ2-4,-,TRBD1,TGTGCCAGCGCGTATTCCGGGACAGGGGAAAACATTCAGTACTTC,CASAYSGTGENIQYF
TRBV14,TRBJ2-2,-,TRBD1,TGTGCCAGCAGCCCCCAGAGACAGGGTTCCGGGGAGCTGTTTTTT,CASSPQRQGSGELFF
TRBV30,TRBJ2-7,-,TRBD1,TGTGCCTGGAGCGGGGACAGGGGGTTCTACGAGCAGTACTTC,CAWSGDRGFYEQYF
TRBV19,TRBJ2-1,few,-,TGTGCCAGTAGTATTAGCCGCCTCGGCGGGACCCCTCCCAATGAGCAGTTCTTC,CASSISRLGGTPPNEQFF
TRBV3-1/TRBV3-2,TRBJ2-2,-,-,TGTGCCAGCAGCCAGGAGCTTGGGGAGCTGTTTTTT,CASSQELGELFF
TRBV28,TRBJ1-3,-,-,TGTGCCAGCAGTTTAGCCAGGGACTACTCTGGAAACACCATATATTTT,CASSLARDYSGNTIYF
TRBV19,TRBJ1-5,-,-,TGTGCCAGTAGTATAGAGGGCAGGGGAGCCAATCAGCCCCAGCATTTT,CASSIEGRGANQPQHF
TRBV19,TRBJ2-5,-,-,TGTGCCAGTAGTCCAAAAGTGGGCGAGACCCAGTACTTC,CASSPKVGETQYF
TRBV20-1,TRBJ1-1,-,TRBD1,TGCAGTGCGTACACAGGGGGCAAAGCTTTCTTT,CSAYTGGKAFF
TRBV18,TRBJ1-2,-,-,TGTGCCAGCTCACCATTGGAGCTTAACTATGGCTACACCTTC,CASSPLELNYGYTF
TRBV7-9,TRBJ2-1,-,TRBD1,TGTGCCAGCAGCTTGACAGGGACCTACAATGAGCAGTTCTTC,CASSLTGTYNEQFF
TRBV6-4,TRBJ2-2,-,-,TGTGCCAGCAGTGAAGCGTGGAACACCGGGGAGCTGTTTTTT,CASSEAWNTGELFF
TRBV19,TRBJ2-1,-,-,TGTGCCAGTAGTATGCTGGGGGGCTCCTACAATGAGCAGTTCTTC,CASSMLGGSYNEQFF
TRBV7-9,TRBJ1-1,-,TRBD1,TGTGCCAGCAGCCCAGGGGGCTGGGGTGAAGCTTTCTTT,CASSPGGWGEAFF
TRBV7-2,TRBJ1-4,-,TRBD1,TGTGCCAGCAGCTCGCAAAAAAACCGGGACAGGGGGATAGGAGAAAAACTGTTTTTT,CASSSQKNRDRGIGEKLFF
TRBV5-4,TRBJ2-5,-,TRBD2,TGTGCCAGCAGCAACCAACTAGCGGGCCAAGAGACCCAGTACTTC,CASSNQLAGQETQYF
TRBV3-1/TRBV3-2,TRBJ1-6,few,TRBD1,TGTGCCAGCAGCTTTGACAGGGTAGCGCCTTCACCCCTCCACTTT,CASSFDRVAPSPLHF
TRBV10-2,TRBJ1-5,-,TRBD1,TGCGCCAGCAGTGAGCAAGGGGGCCAGCCCCAGCATTTT,CASSEQGGQPQHF
TRBV28,TRBJ1-4,-,-,TGTGCCAGCACGGGAGGGAGTGAAAAACTGTTTTTT,CASTGGSEKLFF
TRBV2,TRBJ1-5,-,-,TGTGCCAGCAGTGAATCAGGACTTTATCAGCCCCAGCATTTT,CASSESGLYQPQHF
TRBV5-6,TRBJ1-2,-,TRBD1,TGTGCCAGCAGCTTGGAGGTCGGGGGACAGGGGGTTCGTGGCTACACCTTC,CASSLEVGGQGVRGYTF